Many counts were recorded for the clone carrying this T cell receptor beta chain. The sample comes from a study of CD8+CD57+ T cells in acquired aplastic anemia. With 1 base clipped from V and 5 bases from J, the junction kept 12 bases outside the gene matches. The CDR3 runs to 19 residues. CDR1 is KGHDR and CDR2 is SFDVKD in the germline V gene. Genomic DNA templated the TCR beta VDJ and CDR3 profiling. Using its own MiXCR run on the reads, TCRdb lists one record per CDR3 protein. Here the sample spans 90,000 to 130,000 distinct CDR3 sequences, 40% to 60% being singletons. This receptor was obtained from a human donor in good health, serving as a control. The chain couples TRBV24-1 to TRBJ2-2; TRBD1 aligns across 10 bases. Input material: sorted CD4+, CD8+, or CD8+CD57+ T cells (not recorded which) from PBMCs. CDR3 DNA sequence: TGTGCCACCAGTGATTTCTACGGGAGGACAGGGGGTCGGACCGGGGAGCTGTTTTTT. Translation gives CATSDFYGRTGGRTGELFF.